One T cell receptor (beta chain) is described in this entry. Its antigen is still unknown. The record originates from a study of T cell responses to AZD1222 COVID-19 vaccine. General study points: Among vaccine-associated CD4 TCRs, coverage spanned spike, with dominance at 160-218 and 743-854.

The CDR3 sequence is 14 residues long. The J segment lost 3 bases and the V segment lost 7 bases, leaving 7 bases of the junction unmatched. Germline V CDR1 and CDR2: MNHEY, SVGAGI. TCRdb's table, derived via immunoSEQ multiplex PCR, lists solely in-frame clones and lacks some. The top ten clones hold roughly 20% of a sample with 72,000 or so clones, 85% of them seen once. The sequencing here drew on peripheral blood, taken on day 0 of AZD1222 vaccination. This TCR was sampled from an adult in good health. This chain links TRBV6-5 with TRBJ2-7, with 9 positions matching TRBD1. Here the CDR3 DNA reads TGTGCCAGCATACAACCGGGACAGGGCTACGAGCAGTACTTC. This translates into CASIQPGQGYEQYF.